One and the same sample provided the 16 T cell receptor beta chains below, sequenced in a study of cytomegalovirus exposure and HLA in healthy donors. 13 Jbeta primers and 60 Vbeta primers were used for the PCR. Profiling relied on immunoSEQ multiplex PCR, and the TCRdb table lists in-frame clones only, not all of them. The sample holds around 180,000 clones; roughly 78% are singletons and the top ten take about 12%. The sequencing sample was made of PBMCs. The receptors derive from a woman aged 50 to 60 in good health and CMV-seropositive.

This clone was observed once. V is TRBV2 and J is TRBJ1-5, with 11 positions matching TRBD1. The CDR3 sequence is 15 residues long. With V trimmed by 6 bases and J by 7 bases, 8 bases remained unmatched. Germline V CDR1 and CDR2: SNHLY, FYNNEI. The CDR3 region has the DNA TGTGCCAGCAGCTCCGGGACAGGGGGTGGCCAGCCCCAGCATTTT. This gives the protein CASSSGTGGGQPQHF.

The chain employs TRBV15 and TRBJ1-2; the match to TRBD1 covers 9 bases. The CDR3 consists of 14 residues. Germline V gene sequence: CDR1 LNHNV, CDR2 YYDKDF (reference sequence). J lost 1 base, V lost 8 bases, and 5 bases had no gene match. The CDR3 here is CATSGTGSNYGYTF. In DNA, the CDR3 is TGTGCCACCTCCGGGACAGGGAGTAACTATGGCTACACCTTC.

The J gene is TRBJ1-5, the V gene TRBV18; 8 nucleotides line up with TRBD1. CDR1 and CDR2 (germline): KGHSH, LQKENI. V lost 3 bases and J lost 6; bases outside the gene matches: 4. This CDR3 is built from 14 residues. Written as DNA, the CDR3 is TGTGCCAGCTCACCTCAGGGGGCCCGTCAGCCCCAGCATTTT. Protein: CASSPQGARQPQHF. Filled out from reference TRBV18 and TRBJ1-5, the complete variable domain reads NAGVMQNPRHLVRRRGQEARLRCSPMKGHSHVYWYRQLPEEGLKFMVYLQKENIIDESGMPKERFSAEFPKEGPSILRIQQVVRGDSAAYFCASSPQGARQPQHFGDGTRLSIL.

The chain has TRBV29-1 and TRBJ1-1, with a tentative D call TRBD1 (5 bases). The germline V gene has CDR1 SQVTM and CDR2 ANQGSEA. The CDR3 extends over 13 amino acids. With 3 bases removed from V and 0 bases from J, the gap between germline ends came to 8 bases. This CDR3 reads CSVEGLLNTEAFF. For the CDR3, the DNA is TGCAGCGTTGAGGGACTCCTGAACACTGAAGCTTTCTTT.

V and J are TRBV2 and TRBJ2-3, with D possibly matching TRBD1 (5 bases). From germline, CDR1 is SNHLY and CDR2 FYNNEI. CDR3 length equals 15 residues. V was shortened by 4 bases and J by 0 bases, with 11 bases between the two germline ends. The CDR3 DNA reads TGTGCCAGCAGTGTAGGCAGGGTCAGCACAGATACGCAGTATTTT. Its protein is CASSVGRVSTDTQYF.

Concerning this clone itself: Mismatch with germline at one junction end may stem from a read error. V gene TRBV4-2 combines with J gene TRBJ2-2; 9 positions agree with TRBD1. The CDR3 totals 15 residues. The germline V gene encodes CDR1 LGHNA and CDR2 YNFKEQ. CDR3 bases: TGTGCCGGCAGCTCGCGACAGGGGGGCACCGGGGAGCTGTTTTTT. Translation gives CAGSSRQGGTGELFF.

The chain is built from TRBV19 and TRBJ2-1, with 7 bases fitting TRBD1. Germline V CDR1 and CDR2: LNHDA, SQIVND (reference sequence). With 6 bases clipped from V and 4 bases from J, the junction kept 6 bases outside the gene matches. The CDR3 length is 14 residues. The CDR3 coding sequence is TGTGCCAGTAGCCGGGACAGCGGATACAATGAGCAGTTCTTC. Protein product: CASSRDSGYNEQFF. The full variable domain, with the rest looked up from reference TRBV19 and TRBJ2-1, is DGGITQSPKYLFRKEGQNVTLSCEQNLNHDAMYWYRQDPGQGLRLIYYSQIVNDFQKGDIAEGYSVSREKKESFPLTVTSAQKNPTAFYLCASSRDSGYNEQFFGPGTRLTVL.

The sample holds a few counts of this clone. The chain employs TRBV6-1 and TRBJ2-1; TRBD2 aligns across 7 bases. Germline V lookup: CDR1 MNHNS, CDR2 SASEGT. V dropped 6 bases and J dropped 4; count of bases not matched to a gene: 3. This CDR3 comprises 13 residues. CDR3 residues: CASSKGGYNEQFF. The CDR3 DNA reads as TGTGCCAGCAGCAAGGGAGGGTACAATGAGCAGTTCTTC.

This clone was picked up a small number of times. The V gene is TRBV5-5, the J gene TRBJ2-1, with 7 bases that match TRBD1. With V trimmed by 3 bases and J by 2 bases, 8 bases remained unmatched. The V gene's germline CDR1 is SGHKS and CDR2 YYEKEE (reference sequence). The CDR3 covers 16 residues. The CDR3 DNA reads TGTGCCAGCAGCTCCAACAGGGGCCTGACCTACAATGAGCAGTTCTTC. Protein: CASSSNRGLTYNEQFF.

The chain has TRBV5-4 and TRBJ1-6, with 9 positions matching TRBD1. CDR1 is SGHNT and CDR2 is YYREEE in the germline V gene (reference sequence). The CDR3 length is 17 residues. The ends lost 4 bases at V and 1 base at J; junction bases unmatched: 6. The DNA for the CDR3 is TGTGCCAGCAGCACTGGACAGGGGTCTTCCTATAATTCACCCCTCCACTTT. It encodes CASSTGQGSSYNSPLHF.

The table lists this clone with a few counts. The chain recombines TRBV7-6 with TRBJ2-7, with 7 bases identical to TRBD1. The V segment lost 4 bases and the J segment 7 bases; nucleotides outside the gene matches: 10. The CDR3 contains 14 residues. The germline V gene encodes CDR1 SGHVS and CDR2 FNYEAQ. CDR3 in DNA: TGTGCCAGCAGCTCATTGACAGGGCCTCGGGAGCAGTACTTC. It encodes CASSSLTGPREQYF.

This clone was seen more than once but under ten times. The chain uses TRBV7-8 and TRBJ1-1; possibly TRBD1 for D (5 bases). CDR1 is SGHVS, CDR2 FQNEAQ, per germline. The V and J ends lost 2 bases and 3 bases respectively, with 19 bases between them. This CDR3 is 17 amino acids long. In DNA, the CDR3 is TGTGCCAGCAGCTTACTCTCTTACCAGGGTCTTCACACTGAAGCTTTCTTT. It yields the protein CASSLLSYQGLHTEAFF. Together with reference TRBV7-8 and TRBJ1-1, the CDR3 gives the full variable domain: GAGVSQSPRYKVAKRGQDVALRCDPISGHVSLFWYQQALGQGPEFLTYFQNEAQLDKSGLPSDRFFAERPEGSVSTLKIQRTQQEDSAVYLCASSLLSYQGLHTEAFFGQGTRLTVV.

The chain recombines TRBV30 with TRBJ1-2; D call uncertain. The V and J ends lost 2 bases and 4 bases respectively, with 5 bases between them. This CDR3 spans 11 amino acids. CDR1 GTSNPN and CDR2 SVGIG come from the germline V gene (reference sequence). The CDR3 spells CAWSNSYGYTF. For the CDR3, the DNA is TGTGCCTGGAGTAACAGCTATGGCTACACCTTC.

The V and J genes are TRBV10-3 and TRBJ2-5; D is perhaps TRBD2 (6 bases). The length of the CDR3 is 13 residues. V gave up 10 bases and J gave up 1 base, with 13 bases separating them. The germline gives CDR1 ENHRY, CDR2 SYGVKD. The CDR3 region is CANRDSLQETQYF. The CDR3 region has the DNA TGTGCCAACCGGGACTCGCTCCAAGAGACCCAGTACTTC.

The rearrangement links TRBV30 to TRBJ2-3, with a tentative D call TRBD1 (7 bases). Trimming shortened V by 5 bases and J by 3 bases, and 15 bases separated the two germline ends. This CDR3 contains 14 residues. Per the germline V gene, CDR1 is GTSNPN and CDR2 is SVGIG (reference sequence). CDR3 sequence reads: CAWGSGGQTDTQYF. The DNA of the CDR3 is TGTGCCTGGGGCTCCGGGGGACAGACAGATACGCAGTATTTT. The complete variable domain, with remaining parts taken from reference TRBV30 and TRBJ2-3, reads SQTIHQWPATLVQPVGSPLSLECTVEGTSNPNLYWYRQAAGRGLQLLFYSVGIGQISSEVPQNLSASRPQDRQFILSSKKLLLSDSGFYLCAWGSGGQTDTQYFGPGTRLTVL.

This clone was counted a few times. The J gene is TRBJ2-1, the V gene TRBV7-8; D is possibly TRBD2 (6 bases). In germline, CDR1 is SGHVS, CDR2 FQNEAQ. V shed 5 bases and J shed 15 bases, with 17 bases lying between them. CDR3 size: 12 residues. CDR3 residues: CASSPRDSVPFF. CDR3 in DNA: TGTGCCAGCAGCCCCCGGGACTCCGTACCGTTCTTC.